This entry lists 17 T cell receptor beta chains sequenced from one sample in a study of T-cell memory formation after mild COVID-19. From the 5' RACE reads, TCRdb called clonotypes with MiXCR, one entry per CDR3 protein. The sample lists 550,000 to 600,000 distinct CDR3 sequences, 15% to 20% occurring once. The sequencing sample was made of PBMCs or a T cell subset sorted from them (not recorded which). All receptors derive from an adult woman who had mild COVID-19 (a few samples of this study predate the infection). Cell type and time point are not known.

This clonotype was picked up a small number of times. The gene calls are TRBV4-1 and TRBJ2-2; D call uncertain. This CDR3 contains 17 residues. V was shortened by 4 bases and J by 0 bases, with 15 bases between the two germline ends. From germline, CDR1 is MGHRA and CDR2 YSYEKL. The CDR3 nucleotides are TGCGCCAGCAGCCCCTATAGGACGGCCGCGAACACCGGGGAGCTGTTTTTT. Translation gives CASSPYRTAANTGELFF.

This clonotype was detected only a few times. The chain employs TRBV27 and TRBJ2-1; D is undetermined. Germline CDR1 MNHEY, CDR2 SMNVEV (reference sequence). The germline V and J ends were trimmed by 0 bases and 7 bases, with 16 bases remaining between them. CDR3 length equals 16 residues. Here the CDR3 DNA reads TGTGCCAGCAGTTTATCGGGCACCCCCCGCACGAATGAGCAGTTCTTC. Translating it yields CASSLSGTPRTNEQFF.

The rearrangement links TRBV20-1 to TRBJ2-3, with D possibly being TRBD1 (6 bases). V was trimmed by 2 bases and J by 4 bases, leaving 7 bases between them. Germline-derived CDR1 and CDR2 are DFQATT and SNEGSKA (reference sequence). The CDR3 consists of 12 residues. This CDR3 is CSARRTADTQYF. The CDR3 region has the DNA TGCAGTGCTAGACGGACAGCAGATACGCAGTATTTT.

This clonotype appeared a few times. The V and J genes are TRBV7-3 and TRBJ2-3, with D possibly TRBD2 on 5 matching bases. The CDR3 runs to 13 residues. Trimming removed 5 bases at V and 4 bases at J, with 10 bases between. From germline, CDR1 is SGHTA and CDR2 FQGTGA. The CDR3, as DNA: TGTGCCAGCAGCGAACTAGGGCCAGATACGCAGTATTTT. The encoded protein is CASSELGPDTQYF.

This clonotype was observed a handful of times. The chain joins TRBV29-1 to TRBJ2-5, with D perhaps matching TRBD1 (6 bases). The CDR3 loop spans 14 amino acids. Germline assignment: CDR1 SQVTM and CDR2 ANQGSEA. V was pared by 0 bases and J by 2 bases, with 10 bases between. The CDR3 sequence is CSVEDLGAQETQYF. The CDR3 coding sequence is TGCAGCGTTGAAGATCTGGGGGCGCAAGAGACCCAGTACTTC.

The V call is TRBV7-6, the J call TRBJ2-1; tentatively, D is TRBD2 (7 bases). The V end was cut by 5 bases, the J end by 8 bases, with 28 bases between. CDR3 length: 18 residues. Germline assignment: CDR1 SGHVS and CDR2 FNYEAQ. The CDR3 loop is CASSPANTGPREGDEQFF. CDR3 DNA sequence: TGTGCCAGCAGCCCCGCTAACACCGGGCCTAGGGAGGGGGATGAGCAGTTCTTC.

This sequence joins TRBV2 and TRBJ2-3; 9 bases line up with TRBD2. Germline CDR1 is SNHLY and CDR2 is FYNNEI. J lost 2 bases, V lost 10 bases, and 4 bases had no gene match. The CDR3 is made up of 13 amino acids. DNA of the CDR3: TGTGCCACCTTAGCGGGAGCCACAGATACGCAGTATTTT. It specifies CATLAGATDTQYF.

The chain links TRBV7-2 to TRBJ2-5; the D gene is possibly TRBD2 (6 bases). The CDR3 covers 14 residues. With 3 bases removed from V and 5 bases from J, the gap between germline ends came to 13 bases. Germline CDR1 is SGHTA and CDR2 is FQGNSA. As DNA, the CDR3 is TGTGCCAGCAGCTTGGGACTTCGAGGGGAGACCCAGTACTTC. Amino acids: CASSLGLRGETQYF. Combining the CDR3 with reference TRBV7-2 and TRBJ2-5 gives the whole variable domain GAGVSQSPSNKVTEKGKDVELRCDPISGHTALYWYRQSLGQGLEFLIYFQGNSAPDKSGLPSDRFSAERTGGSVSTLTIQRTQQEDSAVYLCASSLGLRGETQYFGPGTRLLVL.

This clonotype came up a few times. This chain joins TRBV5-8 and TRBJ2-3, with unresolved D. This CDR3 has 18 residues. Trimming removed 8 bases from V and 0 bases from J, with 25 bases in between. The germline V gene encodes CDR1 SGHTS and CDR2 YDEGEE. Here the CDR3 DNA reads TGTGCCAGTCATCCCCCCAGGAAGTTGTCTATTAGCACAGATACGCAGTATTTT. Its protein is CASHPPRKLSISTDTQYF.

V gene TRBV4-2 combines with J gene TRBJ2-7; TRBD2 matches at 11 bases. This CDR3 has 16 residues. V was pared by 2 bases and J by 3 bases, with 6 bases of the junction left unmatched. Looked up from germline, CDR1 is LGHNA and CDR2 is YNFKEQ. Here the CDR3 reads CASSQITGTSGYEQYF. Written as DNA, the CDR3 is TGTGCCAGCAGCCAAATCACCGGGACTAGCGGCTACGAGCAGTACTTC.

The chain couples TRBV7-9 to TRBJ2-7, with D possibly TRBD1 on 5 matching bases. Trimming took 3 bases from V and 2 from J, leaving 11 bases between them. The length of the CDR3 is 14 residues. CDR1 is SEHNR, CDR2 FQNEAQ, per germline (reference sequence). CDR3 residues: CASSLTHRPYEQYF. DNA of the CDR3: TGTGCCAGCAGCTTGACCCACAGGCCCTACGAGCAGTACTTC.

CDR3 loop: CSAREGQGLGGNQPQHF. As DNA, the CDR3 is TGCAGTGCTAGAGAGGGACAGGGCCTTGGTGGCAATCAGCCCCAGCATTTT. The J gene is TRBJ1-5, the V gene TRBV20-1, with 9 nucleotides matching TRBD1. The CDR3 covers 17 residues. Germline CDR1 and CDR2: DFQATT and SNEGSKA (reference sequence). The ends lost 0 bases at V and 2 bases at J; junction bases unmatched: 8.

This clonotype occurred many times. The rearrangement uses TRBV23-1 and TRBJ2-4, with 9 bases identical to TRBD2. TRBV23-1 has ORF status, its function being uncertain. The CDR3 loop spans 15 amino acids. The V segment lost 3 bases and the J segment 1 base; nucleotides outside the gene matches: 1. The CDR3 DNA sequence: TGCGCCAGCAGTCACGGACTAGCGGCCAAAAACATTCAGTACTTC. This translates into CASSHGLAAKNIQYF.

CDR3 DNA: TGCGCCAGCAGCCAAGATCCACGGGGGAACTATGGCTACACCTTC. Its translation is CASSQDPRGNYGYTF. This chain connects TRBV4-1 to TRBJ1-2, with D possibly being TRBD1 (5 bases). The CDR3 totals 15 residues. Germline V gene lookup returns CDR1 MGHRA and CDR2 YSYEKL. V lost 0 bases to trimming and J lost 2 bases, with 10 bases between them.

The chain has TRBV7-2 and TRBJ2-7, with TRBD1 identical over 9 bases. CDR1 SGHTA and CDR2 FQGNSA come from the germline V gene. Unmatched junction bases numbered 10, after V lost 0 bases and J lost 7 bases. This CDR3 comprises 16 residues. CDR3 nucleotide sequence: TGTGCCAGCAGCTTAGCGATGGGGACAGGGAGGTGGGAGCAGTACTTC. It is translated as CASSLAMGTGRWEQYF.

This clonotype appeared many times. This chain connects TRBV5-4 to TRBJ1-1; tentatively, D is TRBD1 (6 bases). Germline V gives CDR1 SGHNT, CDR2 YYREEE (reference sequence). This CDR3 has 15 amino acids. V lost 0 bases, J lost 3 bases, and 12 bases lay in between. In DNA form, the CDR3 reads TGTGCCAGCAGCTTGGCCGCAGGGGTGTACACTGAAGCTTTCTTT. It specifies CASSLAAGVYTEAFF.

This sequence joins TRBV6-1 and TRBJ2-1, with TRBD1 matching 9 bases. J lost 1 base, V lost 1 base, and 2 bases had no gene match. Germline V gives CDR1 MNHNS, CDR2 SASEGT. The CDR3 covers 16 residues. The CDR3: CASSEGTGVSYNEQFF. DNA for the CDR3: TGTGCCAGCAGTGAAGGGACAGGGGTATCCTACAATGAGCAGTTCTTC.